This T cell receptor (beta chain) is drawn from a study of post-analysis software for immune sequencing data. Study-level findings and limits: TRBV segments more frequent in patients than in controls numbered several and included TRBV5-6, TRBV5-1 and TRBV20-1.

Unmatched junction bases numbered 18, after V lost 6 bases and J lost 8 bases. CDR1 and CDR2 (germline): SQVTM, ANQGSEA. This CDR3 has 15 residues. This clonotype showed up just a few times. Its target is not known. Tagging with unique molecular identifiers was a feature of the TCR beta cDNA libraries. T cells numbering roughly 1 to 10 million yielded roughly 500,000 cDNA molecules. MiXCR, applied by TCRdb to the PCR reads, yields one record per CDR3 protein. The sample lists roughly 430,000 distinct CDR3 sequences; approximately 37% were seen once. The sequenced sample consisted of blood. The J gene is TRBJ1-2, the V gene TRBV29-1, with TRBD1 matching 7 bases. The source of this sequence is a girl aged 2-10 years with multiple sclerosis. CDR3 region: CSVVDPGQPLEGYTF. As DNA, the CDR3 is TGCAGCGTCGTAGATCCGGGACAGCCCTTAGAGGGCTACACCTTC. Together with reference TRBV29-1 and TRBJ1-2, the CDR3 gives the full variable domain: SAVISQKPSRDICQRGTSLTIQCQVDSQVTMMFWYRQQPGQSLTLIATANQGSEATYESGFVIDKFPISRPNLTFSTLTVSNMSPEDSSIYLCSVVDPGQPLEGYTFGSGTRLTVV.